These 24 T cell receptor beta chains came from one sample sequenced in a study of CD8+CD57+ T cells in acquired aplastic anemia. The TCR beta profiling, which covered VDJ combination and CDR3 sequence, was carried out using genomic DNA as the template. TCRdb reprocessed the reads with MiXCR, giving one entry per CDR3 protein. There are about 220,000 distinct CDR3 sequences in the sample; approximately 45% occur only once, and 7% to 9.5% lies in the top ten. Sequenced patients had shown CD8+CD57+ cell expansion by flow cytometry. The specimen was sorted CD4+, CD8+, or CD8+CD57+ T cells (not recorded which) from PBMCs. All receptors come from a human donor with aplastic anemia.

The CDR3: CASSLRAGLMATNEKLFF. The DNA for the CDR3 is TGTGCCAGCAGCTTGAGGGCAGGGTTGATGGCAACTAATGAAAAACTGTTTTTT. The chain has TRBV5-8 and TRBJ1-4; possible D gene TRBD1, 5 bases. V lost 1 base and J 0 bases, leaving 16 bases between the germline ends. CDR1 is SGHTS and CDR2 is YDEGEE in the germline V gene. This CDR3 is 18 amino acids long.

V gene TRBV13 combines with J gene TRBJ2-2, with D possibly matching TRBD2 (5 bases). CDR3 length equals 13 residues. The germline V gene encodes CDR1 PRHDT and CDR2 FYEKMQ (reference sequence). V was pared by 0 bases and J by 9 bases, with 8 bases between. As DNA, the CDR3 is TGTGCCAGCAGCTTAGGGCGGGTCAGGGAGCTGTTTTTT. Protein sequence: CASSLGRVRELFF.

Regarding this clonotype: An end of the junction does not agree with germline; a read error may underlie this. The chain carries TRBV7-9 and TRBJ2-3; 10 bases map to TRBD2. The germline CDR1 and CDR2 sequences are SEHNR and FQNEAQ (reference sequence). The CDR3 covers 15 residues. The CDR3 sequence is CASSLRLAGTDTQYF. CDR3 sequence (DNA): TGTGCCAGCAGCTTGAGACTAGCGGGCACAGATACACAGTATTTT.

The chain couples TRBV5-6 to TRBJ1-5; 7 bases fit TRBD1. This CDR3 contains 16 residues. V lost 8 bases, J lost 1 base, and 12 bases stayed unmatched. Germline CDR1 is SGHDT and CDR2 is YYEEEE. CDR3 in amino acids: CARSTPTTGSNQPQHF. The CDR3 DNA sequence: TGTGCCAGGAGTACCCCCACGACAGGGAGCAATCAGCCCCAGCATTTT.

CDR3 sequence reads: CASSPSLGDPEAFF. The DNA of the CDR3 is TGTGCCAGCAGTCCTTCTTTGGGGGACCCTGAAGCTTTCTTT. The rearrangement joins TRBV2 to TRBJ1-1; D may be TRBD1 (5 bases). The CDR3 contains 14 residues. Germline V gene lookup returns CDR1 SNHLY and CDR2 FYNNEI. Trimming took 5 bases from V and 6 from J, leaving 16 bases between them.

This sequence joins TRBV20-1 and TRBJ2-7, with 11 nucleotides matching TRBD2. CDR3 length: 18 amino acids. Germline V CDR1 and CDR2: DFQATT, SNEGSKA (reference sequence). The J segment lost 3 bases and the V segment lost 3 bases, leaving 16 bases of the junction unmatched. The CDR3 here is CSASPQPALAGVRYEQYF. CDR3 nucleotides: TGCAGTGCTAGCCCTCAACCGGCACTAGCGGGAGTTCGCTACGAGCAGTACTTC.

This rearrangement joins TRBV9 to TRBJ1-2; unclear D gene. V lost 2 bases and J 1 base, leaving 12 bases between the germline ends. The CDR3 is 15 amino acids. Germline-derived CDR1 and CDR2 are SGDLS and YYNGEE. DNA of the CDR3: TGTGCCAGCAGCGTTGAGATTGGCGGTAACTATGGCTACACCTTC. It specifies CASSVEIGGNYGYTF.

The rearrangement joins TRBV6-5 to TRBJ2-1; TRBD1 matches 10 bases. This CDR3 comprises 16 residues. Per germline, CDR1 MNHEY and CDR2 SVGAGI. J lost 7 bases, V lost 0 bases, and 6 bases had no gene match. The CDR3 DNA reads as TGTGCCAGCAGTTACTCCGGGACAGGGGAATATAATGAGCAGTTCTTC. Protein: CASSYSGTGEYNEQFF.

This chain links TRBV5-5 with TRBJ2-5; 12 nucleotides align to TRBD2. The CDR3 runs 17 residues. The germline V gene has CDR1 SGHKS and CDR2 YYEKEE (reference sequence). Trimming cost V 4 bases and J 5 bases; bases outside gene matches: 12. The CDR3 DNA reads as TGTGCCAGCAGCCAAACTAGCGGGGGGACCTTGGGGGAGACCCAGTACTTC. Translation gives CASSQTSGGTLGETQYF. The variable domain in full, completed from reference TRBV5-5 and TRBJ2-5, reads DAGVTQSPTHLIKTRGQQVTLRCSPISGHKSVSWYQQVLGQGPQFIFQYYEKEERGRGNFPDRFSARQFPNYSSELNVNALLLGDSALYLCASSQTSGGTLGETQYFGPGTRLLVL.

V usage is TRBV15 and J usage is TRBJ2-3; 8 bases are shared with TRBD1. Germline lookup yields CDR1 LNHNV and CDR2 YYDKDF (reference sequence). V lost 0 bases, J lost 0 bases, and 11 bases stayed unmatched. The CDR3 has 19 amino acids. The CDR3 is CATSRDQGRGRRSTDTQYF. In nucleotides, the CDR3 is TGTGCCACCAGCAGAGATCAGGGCAGGGGGCGTCGTAGCACAGATACGCAGTATTTT.

There are a few counts of this clonotype. This rearrangement joins TRBV5-4 to TRBJ2-2; D gene ambiguous. Trimming took off 4 bases at V and 4 bases at J, with 20 bases between the two ends. This CDR3 has 17 residues. Germline lookup yields CDR1 SGHNT and CDR2 YYREEE (reference sequence). The CDR3 reads CASSGTGPPRGTGELFF. CDR3 coding DNA: TGTGCCAGCAGCGGAACCGGCCCTCCAAGAGGCACCGGGGAGCTGTTTTTT.

The J gene is TRBJ2-3, the V gene TRBV7-6, with 9 nucleotides matching TRBD1. CDR1 is SGHVS and CDR2 is FNYEAQ in the germline V gene. The junction had 7 bases not matched to a gene; V was cut back by 5 bases and J by 1 base. This CDR3 is 16 amino acids long. The CDR3 is CASSPGTGPGTDTQYF. Here the CDR3 DNA reads TGTGCCAGCAGCCCCGGGACAGGGCCCGGCACAGATACGCAGTATTTT.

This clonotype has just a few counts. The chain employs TRBV6-2 or TRBV6-3 and TRBJ1-1, with D perhaps matching TRBD1 (6 bases). CDR1 MNHEY and CDR2 SVGEGT come from the germline V gene. The CDR3 contains 18 residues. V was pared by 3 bases and J by 3 bases, with 23 bases between. The chain's CDR3 is CASSYIREGNRTDTEAFF. CDR3 nucleotide sequence: TGTGCCAGCAGTTATATAAGGGAGGGAAACCGGACAGACACTGAAGCTTTCTTT.

This clonotype occurred a few times. This chain joins TRBV7-6 and TRBJ1-1; TRBD1 matches 7 bases. Germline V CDR1 and CDR2: SGHVS, FNYEAQ. This CDR3 region has 15 residues. V lost 4 bases to trimming and J lost 9 bases; unmatched junction nucleotides: 14. The CDR3 DNA reads as TGTGCCAGCAGCTCCAAGATGACAGGGAGTACTAAAGCTTTCTTT. It codes for CASSSKMTGSTKAFF.

This clonotype was picked up one time. V and J are TRBV11-2 and TRBJ1-1; possible D gene TRBD1, 5 bases. The CDR3 runs to 13 residues. V shed 3 bases and J shed 5 bases, with 10 bases lying between them. Germline CDR1 is SGHAT and CDR2 is FQNNGV. CDR3 bases: TGTGCCAGCAGCTTGCCAGGGCGGACTGAAGCTTTCTTT. Translation gives CASSLPGRTEAFF.

V is TRBV20-1 and J is TRBJ1-5; tentatively, D is TRBD1 (5 bases). Trimming removed 3 bases at V and 2 bases at J, with 20 bases between. CDR1 and CDR2 (germline): DFQATT, SNEGSKA (reference sequence). This CDR3 is built from 17 residues. The CDR3 reads CSARPAGSSMGNQPQHF. CDR3 DNA sequence: TGCAGTGCTAGGCCGGCAGGGTCCTCCATGGGCAATCAGCCCCAGCATTTT.

There are many counts of this clonotype. V is TRBV27 and J is TRBJ1-2; 8 positions match TRBD1. Germline V lookup: CDR1 MNHEY, CDR2 SMNVEV (reference sequence). With 5 bases clipped from V and 4 bases from J, the junction kept 6 bases outside the gene matches. This CDR3 region has 14 residues. The CDR3 region has the DNA TGTGCCAGCAGTCGGGTGGGACAGGTCTATGGCTACACCTTC. This gives the protein CASSRVGQVYGYTF.

This clonotype appeared many times. The chain employs TRBV30 and TRBJ2-1, with D unclear. V was pared by 2 bases and J by 7 bases, with 6 bases between. This CDR3 has 11 amino acids. The germline V gene encodes CDR1 GTSNPN and CDR2 SVGIG (reference sequence). CDR3 nucleotide sequence: TGTGCCTGGAGTATGGGAAATGAGCAGTTCTTC. Amino acids: CAWSMGNEQFF.

The chain employs TRBV2 and TRBJ2-1, with 8 positions matching TRBD2. CDR3 length: 15 amino acids. The germline V gene has CDR1 SNHLY and CDR2 FYNNEI. J was trimmed by 0 bases and V by 6 bases; bases with no gene match: 4. The CDR3 nucleotides are TGTGCCAGCAGGGCCGGGACTAGCTCCTACAATGAGCAGTTCTTC. Translation: CASRAGTSSYNEQFF.

As concerns this clonotype: A read error may account for a junction end that differs from germline. This chain links TRBV11-3 with TRBJ2-3; 13 nucleotides line up with TRBD2. Germline V gives CDR1 SGHNT, CDR2 YENEEA. The CDR3 has 17 residues. For the CDR3, the DNA is TGTGCCGGCAGCCCCTCCGGGGGACTAGCGGGGCCAGATACGCAGTATTTT. It yields the protein CAGSPSGGLAGPDTQYF.

This clonotype was detected ten times or more. The chain is built from TRBV20-1 and TRBJ2-3; TRBD2 agrees at 9 bases. Germline V gene data show CDR1 as DFQATT and CDR2 as SNEGSKA (reference sequence). V was clipped by 1 base and J by 1 base; unmatched bases: 6. The CDR3 covers 16 residues. The CDR3 DNA follows: TGCAGTGCTAGAGTGGTAGCGGGAGTCCGCACAGATACGCAGTATTTT. This encodes CSARVVAGVRTDTQYF.

The chain combines TRBV29-1 with TRBJ2-6; 7 nucleotides match TRBD1. With V trimmed by 5 bases and J by 0 bases, 10 bases remained unmatched. Germline values: CDR1 SQVTM, CDR2 ANQGSEA. CDR3 length: 17 residues. The chain's CDR3 is CSVTRQGTYSGANVLTF. The CDR3 region has the DNA TGCAGCGTTACTAGACAGGGTACCTACTCTGGGGCCAACGTCCTGACTTTC. Full variable domain (remainder filled in from reference TRBV29-1 and TRBJ2-6): SAVISQKPSRDICQRGTSLTIQCQVDSQVTMMFWYRQQPGQSLTLIATANQGSEATYESGFVIDKFPISRPNLTFSTLTVSNMSPEDSSIYLCSVTRQGTYSGANVLTFGAGSRLTVL.

This chain uses TRBV7-9 with TRBJ2-3; possibly TRBD2 for D (6 bases). The CDR3 is 16 residues long. Germline CDR1 SEHNR, CDR2 FQNEAQ (reference sequence). Trimming removed 6 bases at V and 4 bases at J, with 20 bases between. The CDR3, as DNA: TGTGCCAGCAGTCGCCCGGGCGGGGCAAATCCAGATACGCAGTATTTT. It specifies CASSRPGGANPDTQYF.

There are many counts of this clonotype. This chain uses TRBV12-3 or TRBV12-4 with TRBJ1-2; weak D call: TRBD1 (5 bases). This CDR3 comprises 13 residues. Trimming removed 1 base from V and 7 bases from J, with 10 bases in between. CDR3: CASSLGGVPGYTF. The CDR3 DNA follows: TGTGCCAGCAGTTTAGGGGGGGTGCCTGGCTACACCTTC.